This note documents a single T cell receptor (beta chain) sequence. Its target is not known. The sample comes from a study of vaccination and CD4 T cells after COVID-19. Study-level background: The convalescents were made up of six males and four females, two of whom were Hispanic. Study results and caveats: Detection of a median around 86% of reactive clones in convalescent patients was confined to the period after vaccination.

Treatment noted: roughly 10-day PBMC culture with coronavirus spike peptide pools or control peptides (ViraFEST assay). Sequencing of cultured CD4+ T cell DNA used the Oncomine TCR Beta short-read assay. TCRdb reprocessed the PCR reads with MiXCR, giving one entry per CDR3 protein. The sample shows fewer than 13,000 distinct CDR3 sequences, around three fifths of them seen only once. The CDR3 covers 15 residues. Germline V lookup: CDR1 SGHTA, CDR2 FQGTGA. Trimming took 1 base from V and 7 from J, leaving 14 bases between them. The receptor's source is a human donor who had recovered from COVID-19. The sequenced material came from CD4+ T cells from blood, cultured in vitro. This chain uses TRBV7-3 with TRBJ2-1, with a weak D call TRBD2 (6 bases). CDR3 nucleotides: TGTGCCAGCAGCTTAATACTCGGGAGCGGGAATGAGCAGTTCTTC. Its protein is CASSLILGSGNEQFF.